The 12 T cell receptor beta chains below were found in one sample sequenced in a study of blood T cell repertoires in COVID-19. The repertoire was sequenced with immunoSEQ multiplex PCR; TCRdb's copy has only in-frame clones and lacks some. The sample lists about 270,000 clones, about 90% occurring once. The specimen was peripheral blood. The receptors shown here come from a person between 18 and 35 years old with COVID-19, enrolled during active disease.

CDR3: CASSLDRLSSGNTIYF. CDR3 DNA sequence: TGTGCCAGCAGTTTGGACAGGCTCAGCTCTGGAAACACCATATATTTT. The chain combines TRBV2 with TRBJ1-3, with TRBD1 matching 7 bases. Trimming cost V 5 bases and J 0 bases; bases outside gene matches: 7. CDR3 length: 16 residues. In germline, CDR1 is SNHLY, CDR2 FYNNEI.

This chain joins TRBV2 and TRBJ1-2, with a possible D match to TRBD1 (6 bases). Per germline, CDR1 SNHLY and CDR2 FYNNEI. Trimming took 4 bases from V and 6 from J, leaving 9 bases between them. This CDR3 spans 12 amino acids. CDR3 region: CASSVQGNGYTF. For the CDR3, the DNA is TGTGCCAGCAGTGTACAGGGTAATGGCTACACCTTC.

The chain combines TRBV6-5 with TRBJ1-6, with D tentatively TRBD1 (6 bases). Deletions cut 8 bases from V and 5 bases from J, with 16 bases between. Germline assignment: CDR1 MNHEY and CDR2 SVGAGI. This CDR3 is built from 15 residues. The CDR3 DNA sequence: TGTGCCAGCCAAACAGGGAGATTGGATAATTCACCCCTCCACTTT. Its protein product is CASQTGRLDNSPLHF.

The V call is TRBV2, the J call TRBJ1-2, with TRBD1 matching over 7 bases. Germline V gives CDR1 SNHLY, CDR2 FYNNEI. This CDR3 is 13 amino acids long. After removal of 7 bases from V and 6 bases from J, the junction contained 8 bases not matched to a gene. DNA for the CDR3: TGTGCCAGCATGGTTAGCAGGGGGGATGGCTACACCTTC. It is translated as CASMVSRGDGYTF.

This clone occurred a few times. The chain carries TRBV4-1 and TRBJ2-7; tentatively, D is TRBD1 (6 bases). This CDR3 region has 15 residues. V was clipped by 1 base and J by 2 bases, with 12 bases between them. Germline CDR1 reads MGHRA; CDR2 reads YSYEKL. This chain's CDR3 is CASSQVLDSPYEQYF. The CDR3 DNA sequence: TGCGCCAGCAGCCAAGTTTTGGACAGCCCCTACGAGCAGTACTTC.

This chain joins TRBV19 and TRBJ2-7; D not resolved. The CDR3 consists of 15 residues. Germline values: CDR1 LNHDA, CDR2 SQIVND (reference sequence). V was shortened by 2 bases and J by 1 base, with 12 bases between the two germline ends. The CDR3: CASSIMNSPSYEQYF. CDR3 bases: TGTGCCAGTAGTATAATGAACAGCCCGTCCTACGAGCAGTACTTC.

V gene TRBV2 combines with J gene TRBJ2-2, with D possibly matching TRBD2 (5 bases). Germline V gene data show CDR1 as SNHLY and CDR2 as FYNNEI. The germline V and J ends were trimmed by 5 bases and 0 bases, with 10 bases remaining between them. The CDR3 has 15 amino acids. Here the CDR3 DNA reads TGTGCCAGCAGTTCTTCTAGCCCGAACACCGGGGAGCTGTTTTTT. Translating it yields CASSSSSPNTGELFF.

The V gene is TRBV28, the J gene TRBJ1-3; no reliable D call. The CDR3 spans 13 residues. V was clipped by 4 bases and J by 7 bases, with 11 bases between them. Germline V gene lookup returns CDR1 MDHEN and CDR2 SYDVKM. CDR3 region: CASSSGLGNTIYF. The CDR3 region has the DNA TGTGCCAGCAGTTCGGGTCTCGGGAACACCATATATTTT. Supplemented by reference TRBV28 and TRBJ1-3, the full variable domain reads DVKVTQSSRYLVKRTGEKVFLECVQDMDHENMFWYRQDPGLGLRLIYFSYDVKMKEKGDIPEGYSVSREKKERFSLILESASTNQTSMYLCASSSGLGNTIYFGEGSWLTVV.

This clone was recorded a few times. The chain has TRBV27 and TRBJ2-3, with TRBD2 identical over 12 bases. CDR3 size: 15 residues. J lost 0 bases, V lost 9 bases, and 4 bases had no gene match. Germline assignment: CDR1 MNHEY and CDR2 SMNVEV (reference sequence). Here the CDR3 reads CASGLAGSSTDTQYF. The CDR3 DNA reads TGTGCCAGTGGACTAGCGGGATCAAGCACAGATACGCAGTATTTT.

The chain joins TRBV9 to TRBJ2-5; possible D gene TRBD2, 5 bases. The germline V gene encodes CDR1 SGDLS and CDR2 YYNGEE. The CDR3 totals 14 residues. With 4 bases removed from V and 0 bases from J, the gap between germline ends came to 10 bases. CDR3 loop: CASSQGLDQETQYF. The CDR3 DNA reads as TGTGCCAGCAGCCAAGGACTCGACCAAGAGACCCAGTACTTC. Using reference TRBV9 and TRBJ2-5 for the parts outside the CDR3, the full variable domain is DSGVTQTPKHLITATGQRVTLRCSPRSGDLSVYWYQQSLDQGLQFLIQYYNGEERAKGNILERFSAQQFPDLHSELNLSSLELGDSALYFCASSQGLDQETQYFGPGTRLLVL.

The V call is TRBV4-1, the J call TRBJ2-3; unclear D gene. V lost 0 bases and J 7 bases, leaving 11 bases between the germline ends. The CDR3 has 14 residues. Germline V gene lookup returns CDR1 MGHRA and CDR2 YSYEKL. The CDR3, as DNA: TGCGCCAGCAGCCAAGACCCCAGAACCTATACGCAGTATTTT. This encodes CASSQDPRTYTQYF.

The chain recombines TRBV5-6 with TRBJ2-3, with 7 nucleotides matching TRBD2. Germline lookup yields CDR1 SGHDT and CDR2 YYEEEE. The CDR3 extends over 17 amino acids. Unmatched junction bases numbered 11, after V lost 2 bases and J lost 2 bases. CDR3 nucleotide sequence: TGTGCCAGCAGCTTCCGAATGGGCGGGGGAAACACAGATACGCAGTATTTT. Encoded protein: CASSFRMGGGNTDTQYF.